The present TCR beta chain was sequenced within a study of lymphopenia after photon versus proton radiotherapy. This CDR3 is built from 18 residues. The V gene lost 4 bases and the J gene lost 5 bases, with 21 bases spanning the gap. From germline, CDR1 is SGHNT and CDR2 YENEEA. General study results and limits: Authors raise, but do not show, better survival with proton therapy. In patients who died, overall survival fell as post-nadir TCR diversity dropped more. After the lymphocyte nadir, photon-treated repertoires showed oligoclonal expansion, especially of CD8+ Temra cells. Photon-treated patients lost naive T cells and TCR diversity; proton-treated stayed stable.

This table comes from immunoSEQ multiplex PCR, and its TCRdb copy is limited to in-frame clones, with some not included. The repertoire has around 63,000 clones, around 86% of them found once; the top ten carry approximately 2.4%. For this clone: Its antigen is undetermined.

V usage is TRBV11-3 and J usage is TRBJ1-6; a possible D gene is TRBD1 (5 bases). The sequence derives from a man in his forties or fifties with gastric cancer. Specimen: peripheral blood, collected from a patient treated with photon-based radiotherapy. CDR3 region: CASSYNTRDALDNSPLHF. The CDR3 DNA follows: TGTGCCAGCAGCTACAACACCAGGGACGCCTTGGATAATTCACCCCTCCACTTT.